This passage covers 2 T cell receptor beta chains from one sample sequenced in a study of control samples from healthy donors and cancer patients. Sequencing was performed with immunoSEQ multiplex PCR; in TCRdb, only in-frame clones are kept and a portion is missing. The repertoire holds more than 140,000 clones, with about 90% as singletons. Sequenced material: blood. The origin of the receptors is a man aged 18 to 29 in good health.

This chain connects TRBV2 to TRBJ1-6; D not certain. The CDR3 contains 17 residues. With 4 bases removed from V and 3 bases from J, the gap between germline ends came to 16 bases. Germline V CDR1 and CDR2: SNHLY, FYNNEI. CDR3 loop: CASSVLAGRSYNSPLHF. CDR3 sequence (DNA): TGTGCCAGCAGTGTCCTCGCAGGACGTAGCTATAATTCACCCCTCCACTTT.

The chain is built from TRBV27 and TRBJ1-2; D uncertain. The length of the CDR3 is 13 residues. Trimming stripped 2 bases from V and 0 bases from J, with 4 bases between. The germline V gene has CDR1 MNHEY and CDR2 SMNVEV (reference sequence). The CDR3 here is CASSLTANYGYTF. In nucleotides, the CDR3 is TGTGCCAGCAGTTTAACGGCTAACTATGGCTACACCTTC.